Following are 14 T cell receptor beta chains from one sample sequenced in a study of T cells in Graves' hyperthyroidism and ophthalmopathy (dated by TCRdb to the late 2010s). Libraries were constructed by multiplex PCR. TCRdb names Illumina HiSeq 2000 as the instrument used. TCR beta CDR3 regions were amplified from RNA transcripts. A first-round RT-PCR of the TCR CDR3 used the HTBI primer set with the Qiagen OneStep RT-PCR kit. In TCRdb, the public reads were trimmed at Q25 with fastp and aligned with MiXCR, with productive beta chains retained. When rows share a CDR3 protein, they turn into one entry using the most common DNA and genes. The sample table holds over 200,000 distinct CDR3 sequences, of which just over 14% were seen once. 13% of the sample is taken by the ten largest. The sequenced sample consisted of blood. The receptor source for this set is a woman aged 40 to 50 with Graves' hyperthyroidism that later progressed to Graves' ophthalmopathy.

The sample holds many counts of this clonotype. This sequence joins TRBV2 and TRBJ1-4; perhaps TRBD1 as D (5 bases). Germline V gives CDR1 SNHLY, CDR2 FYNNEI. The CDR3 length is 16 residues. Trimming stripped 4 bases from V and 10 bases from J, with 22 bases between. The CDR3 nucleotides are TGTGCCAGCAGTGGCCTCTCAGGGACGCCTGCGATAAAACTGTTTTTT. It translates to CASSGLSGTPAIKLFF.

This clonotype was detected many times. The chain carries TRBV20-1 and TRBJ2-7; perhaps TRBD2 as D (6 bases). The CDR3 is made up of 13 amino acids. V was clipped by 3 bases and J by 3 bases, with 12 bases between them. Per the germline V gene, CDR1 is DFQATT and CDR2 is SNEGSKA (reference sequence). Written as DNA, the CDR3 is TGCAGTGCTAGGGGGCGGGGTTTCTACGAGCAGTACTTC. Its protein product is CSARGRGFYEQYF.

This clonotype was found a few times. This chain links TRBV6-1 with TRBJ2-3; tentatively, D is TRBD1 or TRBD2 (5 bases each). This CDR3 spans 15 amino acids. Germline CDR1 and CDR2: MNHNS and SASEGT. V lost 10 bases to trimming and J lost 10 bases, with 27 bases between them. CDR3 in amino acids: CATMLPGTQSSAQYF. CDR3 DNA: TGTGCCACCATGCTGCCCGGGACCCAATCATCGGCGCAGTATTTT.

This clonotype was detected ten times or more. The V call is TRBV6-5, the J call TRBJ2-4; TRBD2 is a possible D gene (5 bases). V was clipped by 2 bases and J by 0 bases, with 11 bases between them. The CDR3 has 16 residues. Germline CDR1 MNHEY, CDR2 SVGAGI. The CDR3 nucleotides read TGTGCCAGCAGTTACCCCGGACTGTTAGCCAAAAACATTCAGTACTTC. It yields the protein CASSYPGLLAKNIQYF.

In this sample, this clonotype turned up many times. J is TRBJ2-7 and V is TRBV28; 9 positions agree with TRBD1. Germline V lookup: CDR1 MDHEN, CDR2 SYDVKM. V dropped 3 bases and J dropped 1; count of bases not matched to a gene: 7. The CDR3 contains 16 residues. The CDR3 DNA is TGTGCCAGCAGTTTCGGGACAGGGATAATTTCCTACGAGCAGTACTTC. This gives the protein CASSFGTGIISYEQYF. The complete variable domain, with remaining parts taken from reference TRBV28 and TRBJ2-7, reads DVKVTQSSRYLVKRTGEKVFLECVQDMDHENMFWYRQDPGLGLRLIYFSYDVKMKEKGDIPEGYSVSREKKERFSLILESASTNQTSMYLCASSFGTGIISYEQYFGPGTRLTVT.

This clonotype was found many times. The V call is TRBV6-1, the J call TRBJ2-2; 9 bases fit TRBD2. The CDR3 totals 15 residues. Germline loops: CDR1 MNHNS, CDR2 SASEGT. Unmatched junction bases numbered 3, after V lost 6 bases and J lost 1 base. CDR3 loop: CASRKLAGNTGELFF. The CDR3 DNA reads TGTGCCAGCAGGAAACTAGCGGGGAACACCGGGGAGCTGTTTTTT.

Ten or more counts support this clonotype. This rearrangement joins TRBV28 to TRBJ2-7; unclear D gene. This CDR3 has 13 residues. The V gene lost 7 bases and the J gene lost 1 base, with 11 bases spanning the gap. Germline CDR1 reads MDHEN; CDR2 reads SYDVKM. This CDR3 is CASIREASYEQYF. The CDR3, as DNA: TGTGCCAGCATACGAGAGGCATCCTACGAGCAGTACTTC.

About this clonotype: This may arise from a read error, as a much more abundant clone is one base away. The chain is built from TRBV12-3 or TRBV12-4 and TRBJ2-2; 7 bases are a match to TRBD2. There are 16 residues in the CDR3. V lost 5 bases to trimming and J lost 4 bases; unmatched junction nucleotides: 10. The CDR3 is CASSMRAGSITGELFF. CDR3 bases: TGTGCCAGCAGTATGAGAGCGGGATCGATCACCGGGGAGCTGTTTTTT.

The chain joins TRBV4-1 to TRBJ1-1; D uncertain. The CDR3 is made up of 17 amino acids. CDR1 and CDR2 from the germline V gene are MGHRA and YSYEKL. Trimming shortened V by 0 bases and J by 6 bases, and 20 bases separated the two germline ends. The CDR3 is CASSQDMGKVGKAEAFF. The CDR3, as DNA: TGCGCCAGCAGCCAAGATATGGGGAAAGTGGGAAAAGCTGAAGCTTTCTTT.

This clonotype has at least ten counts. The gene calls are TRBV5-5 and TRBJ2-5; possibly TRBD1 for D (6 bases). This CDR3 contains 15 residues. Germline-derived CDR1 and CDR2 are SGHKS and YYEKEE (reference sequence). Trimming stripped 2 bases from V and 9 bases from J, with 20 bases between. The CDR3 nucleotides read TGTGCCAGCAGCTTACAGGGTAGCCCGATGGGGGCCCAGTACTTC. Its translation is CASSLQGSPMGAQYF.

The V and J genes are TRBV11-3 and TRBJ2-5; 7 positions agree with TRBD1. CDR1 and CDR2 (germline): SGHNT, YENEEA. This CDR3 comprises 15 residues. Unmatched junction bases numbered 11, after V lost 5 bases and J lost 5 bases. CDR3 DNA: TGTGCCAGCAGCCCCGGGGCGGACAGGAGGGAGACCCAGTACTTC. Its protein is CASSPGADRRETQYF.

This clonotype was picked up many times. A read error may account for a junction end that differs from germline. This chain uses TRBV18 with TRBJ2-5; 8 nucleotides match TRBD1. The V gene's germline CDR1 is KGHSH and CDR2 LQKENI. There are 14 residues in the CDR3. The CDR3 bases are TGTGCCAGCTCACACCCAGGGGGCCAAGAGGCCCAGTACTTC. Translating gives CASSHPGGQEAQYF.

About this clonotype itself: One end of the junction does not line up with germline, which may come from a read error. The rearrangement uses TRBV6-6 and TRBJ2-7; 7 nucleotides agree with TRBD1. The CDR3 is 14 residues long. The germline gives CDR1 MNHNY, CDR2 SVGAGI (reference sequence). The CDR3 reads CASSYSNRGYEQHF. For the CDR3, the DNA is TGTGCCAGCAGTTACTCCAACAGGGGCTACGAGCAGCACTTC.

This clonotype has at least ten counts. J is TRBJ1-3 and V is TRBV28; 7 nucleotides match TRBD1. In germline, CDR1 is MDHEN, CDR2 SYDVKM. V dropped 2 bases and J dropped 4; count of bases not matched to a gene: 5. The CDR3 extends over 15 amino acids. CDR3 bases: TGTGCCAGCAGTTTAATGACAGGGACGGGAAACACCATATATTTT. Encoded protein: CASSLMTGTGNTIYF.